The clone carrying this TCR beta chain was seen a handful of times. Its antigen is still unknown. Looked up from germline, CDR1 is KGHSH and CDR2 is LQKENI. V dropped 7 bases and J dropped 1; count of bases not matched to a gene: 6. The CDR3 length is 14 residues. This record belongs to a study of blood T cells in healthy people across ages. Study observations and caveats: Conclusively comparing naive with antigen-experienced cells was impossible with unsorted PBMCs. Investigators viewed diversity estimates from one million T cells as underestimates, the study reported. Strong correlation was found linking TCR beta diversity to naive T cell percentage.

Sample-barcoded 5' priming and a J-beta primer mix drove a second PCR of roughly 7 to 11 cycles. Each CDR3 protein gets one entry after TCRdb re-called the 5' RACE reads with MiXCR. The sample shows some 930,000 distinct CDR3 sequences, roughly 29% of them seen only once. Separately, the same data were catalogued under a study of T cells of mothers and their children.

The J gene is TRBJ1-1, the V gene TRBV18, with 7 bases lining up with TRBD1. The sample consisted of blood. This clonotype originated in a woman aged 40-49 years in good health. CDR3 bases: TGTGCCAGCTGCTCAGGGGGACAGAACACTGAAGCTTTCTTT. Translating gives CASCSGGQNTEAFF.